Following are 20 T cell receptor beta chains from one sample sequenced in a study of beta chain features in type 1 diabetes (dated by TCRdb to 2017 to 2018). Libraries were built with the immunoSEQ multiplex PCR assay. All of the isolated RNA was reverse transcribed with the High Capacity cDNA Reverse Transcription Kit, so expressed TCRB transcripts were sequenced. TCRdb obtained this table from immuneACCESS and retained in-frame rearrangements with V and J assigned. These tables miss some clones; where compared with another copy, unresolved V genes account for less than half of the shortfall, and the remainder is unexplained. Here the sample has roughly 150,000 clones; about 9.3% occur a single time. The biggest ten clones account for more than 0.4% of the sample. These receptors have no known antigen. Overall study outcomes, separate from this receptor: A moderate but significant shortening of TCRB CDR3 length was observed in type 1 diabetes patients in all four CD4+ subsets.

Sequencing was performed on central memory CD4+ T cells from blood. The receptor set was obtained from a young man with type 1 diabetes.

In its sample, this clone was seen a few times. V and J are TRBV30 and TRBJ1-2, with TRBD1 matching 9 bases. Germline V gene sequence: CDR1 GTSNPN, CDR2 SVGIG (reference sequence). The CDR3 extends over 18 amino acids. Trimming at V came to 1 base and at J to 0 bases, leaving 12 bases not matched to a gene. The CDR3 coding sequence is TGTGCCTGGAGTGCCCTGGGACAGGGATTTATAGCTAACTATGGCTACACCTTC. Translating it yields CAWSALGQGFIANYGYTF.

The gene calls are TRBV10-3 and TRBJ2-3, with TRBD2 identical over 12 bases. From germline, CDR1 is ENHRY and CDR2 SYGVKD. This CDR3 has 15 amino acids. J was trimmed by 2 bases and V by 7 bases; bases with no gene match: 4. CDR3 nucleotides: TGTGCCATCAACCTAGCGGGAGGGTTCACAGATACGCAGTATTTT. This gives the protein CAINLAGGFTDTQYF.

This clone was detected a few times. The genes are TRBV7-9 and TRBJ2-3, with TRBD2 matching over 8 bases. Losses at the gene ends were 6 bases for V and 5 bases for J; bases not matched to a gene: 13. Germline V gene data show CDR1 as SEHNR and CDR2 as FQNEAQ (reference sequence). This CDR3 region has 16 residues. CDR3 DNA: TGTGCCAGCAGTCGTTTAGCGGGGACCTCGGGAGATACGCAGTATTTT. It translates to CASSRLAGTSGDTQYF.

This clone was seen a few times. The rearrangement links TRBV5-1 to TRBJ2-6; tentative D call: TRBD1 (6 bases). The V end was cut by 0 bases, the J end by 0 bases, with 10 bases between. From germline, CDR1 is SGHRS and CDR2 YFSETQ. The CDR3 is 17 residues long. The CDR3 bases are TGCGCCAGCAGCTTGGAAGTAGGGGGCTCTGGGGCCAACGTCCTGACTTTC. Translated: CASSLEVGGSGANVLTF. Combining the CDR3 with reference TRBV5-1 and TRBJ2-6 gives the whole variable domain KAGVTQTPRYLIKTRGQQVTLSCSPISGHRSVSWYQQTPGQGLQFLFEYFSETQRNKGNFPGRFSGRQFSNSRSEMNVSTLELGDSALYLCASSLEVGGSGANVLTFGAGSRLTVL.

This clone was counted a few times. The chain is built from TRBV5-1 and TRBJ2-3; 12 nucleotides agree with TRBD1. V shed 4 bases and J 4 bases; nucleotides not matched to a gene: 10. The CDR3 covers 17 residues. Germline V lookup: CDR1 SGHRS, CDR2 YFSETQ. CDR3 amino acids: CASSVGGQGAFSDTQYF. CDR3 in DNA: TGCGCCAGCAGCGTCGGGGGACAGGGGGCTTTTTCAGATACGCAGTATTTT.

This clone was observed a few times. The chain employs TRBV14 and TRBJ2-5; 10 bases align to TRBD1. Germline assignment: CDR1 SGHDN and CDR2 FVKESK. V lost 1 base to trimming and J lost 7 bases; unmatched junction nucleotides: 0. The length of the CDR3 is 13 residues. CDR3 DNA: TGTGCCAGCAGCCAAGGGACAGGGGGGACCCAGTACTTC. Translation gives CASSQGTGGTQYF.

V and J are TRBV6-5 and TRBJ1-2; D may be TRBD1 (6 bases). Trimming stripped 5 bases from V and 5 bases from J, with 15 bases between. The CDR3 is 14 amino acids. The germline V gene encodes CDR1 MNHEY and CDR2 SVGAGI. Here the CDR3 reads CASSLTGQIYGYTF. CDR3 nucleotides: TGTGCCAGCAGTCTGACTGGACAGATTTATGGCTACACCTTC.

This clone came up many times. The chain carries TRBV5-1 and TRBJ2-2; a weak D match, TRBD2 (6 bases). This CDR3 has 14 residues. The V end was cut by 1 base, the J end by 3 bases, with 7 bases between. The germline gives CDR1 SGHRS, CDR2 YFSETQ. The CDR3 DNA reads TGCGCCAGCAGCTTGACTAGCTACACCGGGGAGCTGTTTTTT. Translating gives CASSLTSYTGELFF.

The gene calls are TRBV5-1 and TRBJ2-7; D is uncertain. Germline V gene data show CDR1 as SGHRS and CDR2 as YFSETQ. The CDR3 loop spans 12 amino acids. Trimming removed 4 bases from V and 3 bases from J, with 8 bases in between. CDR3 sequence reads: CASSADNYEQYF. DNA for the CDR3: TGCGCCAGCAGCGCCGACAACTACGAGCAGTACTTC.

The chain recombines TRBV30 with TRBJ2-1, with no clear D. The germline V and J ends were trimmed by 1 base and 8 bases, with 12 bases remaining between them. Germline CDR1 and CDR2: GTSNPN and SVGIG (reference sequence). This CDR3 is built from 13 residues. CDR3 protein: CAWSEVAEDEQFF. DNA of the CDR3: TGTGCCTGGAGTGAGGTCGCTGAGGATGAGCAGTTCTTC.

V and J are TRBV19 and TRBJ1-1; 8 bases line up with TRBD1. The ends lost 1 base at V and 4 bases at J; junction bases unmatched: 2. Germline loops: CDR1 LNHDA, CDR2 SQIVND (reference sequence). The CDR3 consists of 14 residues. CDR3 sequence reads: CASSIADRATEAFF. In DNA form, the CDR3 reads TGTGCCAGTAGTATAGCGGACAGGGCCACTGAAGCTTTCTTT.

This chain joins TRBV5-1 and TRBJ2-7; D is perhaps TRBD2 (6 bases). The V gene's germline CDR1 is SGHRS and CDR2 YFSETQ. V lost 4 bases to trimming and J lost 12 bases, with 26 bases between them. The CDR3 loop spans 15 amino acids. The CDR3 protein is CASSASGAGGPKRYF. CDR3 coding DNA: TGCGCCAGCAGCGCCTCAGGCGCCGGGGGACCGAAGCGGTACTTC.

V usage is TRBV28 and J usage is TRBJ2-2; D may be TRBD1 (5 bases). Germline V gene sequence: CDR1 MDHEN, CDR2 SYDVKM. The V gene lost 6 bases and the J gene lost 2 bases, with 7 bases spanning the gap. This CDR3 is built from 13 residues. For the CDR3, the DNA is TGTGCCAGCAGGACAGCCAACACCGGGGAGCTGTTTTTT. Translating it yields CASRTANTGELFF.

In this sample, this clone turned up a few times. The chain uses TRBV5-6 and TRBJ2-5; 11 nucleotides align to TRBD2. V shed 4 bases, J shed 3 bases, and the junction held 2 bases outside the gene matches. The germline V gene encodes CDR1 SGHDT and CDR2 YYEEEE. The CDR3 is 14 amino acids. The CDR3 spells CASSPGLAEETQYF. In DNA form, the CDR3 reads TGTGCCAGCAGCCCGGGACTAGCGGAAGAGACCCAGTACTTC.

The chain is built from TRBV10-3 and TRBJ1-1; TRBD1 might be the D (6 bases). The CDR3 consists of 14 residues. The germline V gene has CDR1 ENHRY and CDR2 SYGVKD. Trimming stripped 4 bases from V and 4 bases from J, with 13 bases between. The CDR3 bases are TGTGCCATCAGTGTATTACAGGGAACCACTGAAGCTTTCTTT. This gives the protein CAISVLQGTTEAFF.

The chain couples TRBV5-1 to TRBJ2-5; 14 bases match TRBD2. Trimming cost V 4 bases and J 5 bases; bases outside gene matches: 4. Germline V gene sequence: CDR1 SGHRS, CDR2 YFSETQ. The CDR3 runs 15 residues. The CDR3 reads CASSPGLAGGETQYF. CDR3 in DNA: TGCGCCAGCAGCCCTGGACTAGCGGGAGGTGAGACCCAGTACTTC.

This clone was detected a few times. V gene TRBV19 combines with J gene TRBJ2-2; maybe TRBD2 (5 bases). V was pared by 4 bases and J by 1 base, with 10 bases between. The CDR3 is 15 residues long. In germline, CDR1 is LNHDA, CDR2 SQIVND (reference sequence). CDR3 amino acids: CASSTGLQNTGELFF. The DNA of the CDR3 is TGTGCCAGTAGTACGGGGTTACAGAACACCGGGGAGCTGTTTTTT. Full variable domain (remainder filled in from reference TRBV19 and TRBJ2-2): DGGITQSPKYLFRKEGQNVTLSCEQNLNHDAMYWYRQDPGQGLRLIYYSQIVNDFQKGDIAEGYSVSREKKESFPLTVTSAQKNPTAFYLCASSTGLQNTGELFFGEGSRLTVL.

The gene calls are TRBV15 and TRBJ2-3; unclear D gene. This CDR3 comprises 17 residues. V gave up 0 bases and J gave up 2 bases, with 15 bases separating them. CDR1 LNHNV and CDR2 YYDKDF come from the germline V gene (reference sequence). Here the CDR3 reads CATSRDAHPVYTDTQYF. The CDR3 region has the DNA TGTGCCACCAGCAGAGATGCGCACCCCGTCTACACAGATACGCAGTATTTT.

V gene TRBV30 combines with J gene TRBJ2-7; D is ambiguous. The CDR3 covers 13 residues. Germline CDR1 GTSNPN, CDR2 SVGIG (reference sequence). V lost 0 bases, J lost 0 bases, and 6 bases lay in between. In DNA, the CDR3 is TGTGCCTGGAGTGTCTCTCGCTCCTACGAGCAGTACTTC. This sequence encodes CAWSVSRSYEQYF.

The rearrangement joins TRBV5-6 to TRBJ2-3; 7 nucleotides line up with TRBD2. CDR1 is SGHDT, CDR2 YYEEEE, per germline. The CDR3 covers 15 residues. With V trimmed by 3 bases and J by 1 base, 5 bases remained unmatched. Here the CDR3 DNA reads TGTGCCAGCAGCTCCGGGAGGCTCCGCACAGATACGCAGTATTTT. It specifies CASSSGRLRTDTQYF.